One and the same sample provided the 6 T cell receptor beta chains below, sequenced in a study of chemoradiotherapy in HPV16-positive cancers. Generated by immunoSEQ multiplex PCR, the TCRdb table keeps only in-frame clones and is missing some. The table shows fewer than 15,000 clones, with around nine tenths occurring only once. The sample was blood, taken from a patient who underwent chemoradiotherapy. The receptors shown here come from a human donor with HPV-associated anogenital cancer.

The genes are TRBV28 and TRBJ1-4; 8 bases match TRBD1. The length of the CDR3 is 13 residues. The germline V gene encodes CDR1 MDHEN and CDR2 SYDVKM. Trimming at V came to 10 bases and at J to 8 bases, leaving 9 bases not matched to a gene. The CDR3 region has the DNA TGTGCCACCCGATCAGGGGGCAGAGAAAAACTGTTTTTT. Protein product: CATRSGGREKLFF.

V is TRBV4-2 and J is TRBJ1-6; D possibly corresponds to TRBD1 (5 bases). V lost 1 base and J lost 7, with 8 bases in between. Germline lookup yields CDR1 LGHNA and CDR2 YNFKEQ. The CDR3 runs to 14 residues. The CDR3 nucleotides are TGTGCCAGCAGCCAAGGGGGCGTAAATTCACCCCTCCACTTT. Encoded protein: CASSQGGVNSPLHF.

The chain carries TRBV25-1 and TRBJ1-2; TRBD1 might be the D (6 bases). CDR3 length: 15 amino acids. V lost 5 bases and J lost 4, with 17 bases in between. The germline gives CDR1 MGHDK, CDR2 SYGVNS. CDR3 bases: TGTGCCAGCAGTTTGGGGGCAGAGACCCGCTATGGCTACACCTTC. As protein: CASSLGAETRYGYTF.

This clone was counted a single time. The genes are TRBV9 and TRBJ1-2, with TRBD1 matching 10 bases. J lost 7 bases, V lost 4 bases, and 4 bases had no gene match. There are 13 residues in the CDR3. Germline CDR1 is SGDLS and CDR2 is YYNGEE. The CDR3 coding sequence is TGTGCCAGCAGCCAGGGACAGGGGTTTGGCTACACCTTC. Protein: CASSQGQGFGYTF.

The V call is TRBV29-1, the J call TRBJ2-3, with D unresolved. The germline V gene encodes CDR1 SQVTM and CDR2 ANQGSEA. V lost 6 bases to trimming and J lost 8 bases, with 15 bases between them. The CDR3 is made up of 12 amino acids. In nucleotides, the CDR3 is TGCAGCGTCGCATCGGCAGACGGTACGCAGTATTTT. Protein sequence: CSVASADGTQYF.

V and J are TRBV7-2 and TRBJ2-3; D gene unclear. Trimming removed 5 bases at V and 2 bases at J, with 2 bases between. There are 11 residues in the CDR3. Germline V gene sequence: CDR1 SGHTA, CDR2 FQGNSA. The DNA of the CDR3 is TGTGCCAGCAGCCACACAGATACGCAGTATTTT. This encodes CASSHTDTQYF.